Listed below are T cell receptor beta chains from one sample, sequenced in a study of CD8+CD57+ T cells in acquired aplastic anemia. TCRdb reanalysed the reads using MiXCR and keeps one entry per CDR3 protein. The data contain 200,000 to 250,000 distinct CDR3 sequences, approximately 57% of them singletons. The sample taken for sequencing was sorted CD4+, CD8+, or CD8+CD57+ T cells (not recorded which) from PBMCs. These receptors originate from a human donor in good health. CDR3s include the opening cysteine and the closing phenylalanine or tryptophan. A D gene is named only where the DNA matches it firmly.

V gene	D gene	J gene	CDR3 protein
TRBV14	-	TRBJ1-1	CASSQVFGGTEAFF
TRBV12-3/TRBV12-4	-	TRBJ1-1	CASGTTGRNTEAFF
TRBV24-1	TRBD2	TRBJ2-3	CATSDPGTRFTDTQYF
TRBV20-1	-	TRBJ1-6	CSAHDRRIRSLHF
TRBV20-1	-	TRBJ1-4	CSANSGTINEKLFF
TRBV11-2	TRBD1	TRBJ1-1	CASSAQGGVGEAFF
TRBV2	TRBD1	TRBJ2-1	CASSEIIGQGSEQFF
TRBV29-1	TRBD1	TRBJ1-2	CSVGAGGYGYTF
TRBV3-1	-	TRBJ1-6	CASSQDKGYNSPLHF
TRBV7-3	TRBD2	TRBJ2-1	CASSPLGTSLADEQFF
TRBV29-1	-	TRBJ2-1	CSVGQQERGHNEQFF